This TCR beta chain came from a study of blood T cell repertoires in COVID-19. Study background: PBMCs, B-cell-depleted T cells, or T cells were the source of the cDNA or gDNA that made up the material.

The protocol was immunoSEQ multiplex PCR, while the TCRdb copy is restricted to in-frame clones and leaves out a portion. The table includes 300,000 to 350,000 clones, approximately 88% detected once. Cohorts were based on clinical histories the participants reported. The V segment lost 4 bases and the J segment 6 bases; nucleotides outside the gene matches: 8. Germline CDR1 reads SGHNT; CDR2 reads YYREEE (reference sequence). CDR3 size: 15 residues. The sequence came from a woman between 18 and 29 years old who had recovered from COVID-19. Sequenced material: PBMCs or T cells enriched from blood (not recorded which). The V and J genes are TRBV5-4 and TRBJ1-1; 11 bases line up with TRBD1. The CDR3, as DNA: TGTGCCAGCAGCGTGATAGGGACAGGGGGACCTGAAGCTTTCTTT. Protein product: CASSVIGTGGPEAFF.